These 5 T cell receptor beta chains came from one sample sequenced in a study of blood T cell repertoires in COVID-19. Profiled with immunoSEQ multiplex PCR; TCRdb holds only in-frame clones, not every one. The data show about 280,000 clones, approximately 86% seen once. The specimen sequenced was peripheral blood. All receptors derive from a middle-aged man with active or convalescent COVID-19.

The J gene is TRBJ1-6, the V gene TRBV2, with 9 bases aligning to TRBD1. Trimming at V came to 7 bases and at J to 9 bases, leaving 4 bases not matched to a gene. Germline CDR1 is SNHLY and CDR2 is FYNNEI. The CDR3 extends over 13 amino acids. This CDR3 is CASIQGAGSPLHF. The CDR3 DNA reads TGTGCCAGCATACAGGGGGCAGGTTCACCCCTCCACTTT.

The chain employs TRBV7-3 and TRBJ2-1, with D possibly TRBD2 on 6 matching bases. The CDR3 length is 15 residues. The V and J ends lost 1 base and 2 bases respectively, with 9 bases between them. The germline CDR1 and CDR2 sequences are SGHTA and FQGTGA. CDR3 residues: CASSLIADTYNEQFF. CDR3 DNA: TGTGCCAGCAGCTTAATAGCGGACACCTACAATGAGCAGTTCTTC.

The rearrangement joins TRBV3-1 (or the pseudogene TRBV3-2) to TRBJ2-2, with 9 positions matching TRBD2. The CDR3 is 16 residues long. Germline V gene lookup returns CDR1 LGHDT and CDR2 YNNKEL (reference sequence). The trim removed 6 bases at V and 13 bases at J, leaving 18 bases unmatched. The CDR3 is CASSQGLAGALKGLFF. CDR3 DNA: TGTGCCAGCAGTCAGGGATTAGCGGGGGCCCTAAAAGGGCTGTTTTTT.

The rearrangement uses TRBV6-5 and TRBJ1-6; a weak D match, TRBD1 (6 bases). Trimming took off 6 bases at V and 7 bases at J, with 13 bases between the two ends. Germline-derived CDR1 and CDR2 are MNHEY and SVGAGI. The CDR3 is 14 residues long. The CDR3 reads CASRSQGSNSPLHF. Written as DNA, the CDR3 is TGTGCCAGCAGGTCACAGGGATCCAATTCACCCCTCCACTTT.

This sequence joins TRBV4-1 and TRBJ2-2; TRBD2 matches 13 bases. Germline values: CDR1 MGHRA, CDR2 YSYEKL. There are 18 residues in the CDR3. V was pared by 2 bases and J by 3 bases, with 6 bases of the junction left unmatched. The chain's CDR3 is CASSQRGLAGTHTGELFF. CDR3 coding DNA: TGCGCCAGCAGCCAACGGGGACTAGCGGGAACGCACACCGGGGAGCTGTTTTTT.